Below, 32 T cell receptor beta chains from the same sample are listed, as sequenced in a study of blood T cells in healthy people across ages. A sample-barcoded 5' primer and a J-beta primer mix were used in a second PCR of roughly 6 to 11 cycles. A single record per CDR3 protein comes from TCRdb applying MiXCR to the 5' RACE reads. The sample lists over 550,000 distinct CDR3 sequences, about 30% occurring once. The sequencing input was blood. These receptors all stem from a woman older than 75 in good health.

At least ten counts were recorded for this clonotype. The gene calls are TRBV9 and TRBJ1-1, with TRBD1 identical over 7 bases. Unmatched junction bases numbered 5, after V lost 3 bases and J lost 0 bases. The CDR3 spans 15 residues. CDR1 is SGDLS and CDR2 is YYNGEE in the germline V gene. CDR3 in amino acids: CASSEGTAMNTEAFF. CDR3 DNA sequence: TGTGCCAGCAGCGAGGGGACAGCTATGAACACTGAAGCTTTCTTT. Using reference TRBV9 and TRBJ1-1 for the parts outside the CDR3, the full variable domain is DSGVTQTPKHLITATGQRVTLRCSPRSGDLSVYWYQQSLDQGLQFLIQYYNGEERAKGNILERFSAQQFPDLHSELNLSSLELGDSALYFCASSEGTAMNTEAFFGQGTRLTVV.

The V call is TRBV3-1, the J call TRBJ1-1; 7 bases are a match to TRBD1. Germline V gene lookup returns CDR1 LGHDT and CDR2 YNNKEL (reference sequence). V was pared by 6 bases and J by 4 bases, with 11 bases of the junction left unmatched. This CDR3 has 15 residues. The CDR3 here is CASRPTGTVGTEAFF. CDR3 nucleotide sequence: TGTGCCAGCAGACCGACCGGGACAGTCGGCACTGAAGCTTTCTTT.

This clonotype has ten or more counts. This sequence joins TRBV28 and TRBJ1-5, with D perhaps TRBD1 (6 bases). Germline lookup yields CDR1 MDHEN and CDR2 SYDVKM. The length of the CDR3 is 15 residues. V lost 5 bases, J lost 6 bases, and 17 bases lay in between. The CDR3, as DNA: TGTGCCAGCAGTCTCGCACAGGGAGGAGGTCAGCCCCAGCATTTT. It codes for CASSLAQGGGQPQHF.

This clonotype was recorded many times. This chain uses TRBV24-1 with TRBJ2-3; no reliable D call. The CDR3 has 12 amino acids. Germline V lookup: CDR1 KGHDR, CDR2 SFDVKD. V lost 5 bases and J 3 bases, leaving 5 bases between the germline ends. The CDR3 here is CATSVQTDTQYF. CDR3 nucleotides: TGTGCCACCAGTGTCCAGACAGATACGCAGTATTTT.

This clonotype was picked up many times. The J gene is TRBJ1-5, the V gene TRBV6-1; D gene uncertain. V lost 2 bases and J lost 0, with 14 bases in between. CDR3 length equals 17 residues. The V gene's germline CDR1 is MNHNS and CDR2 SASEGT. DNA for the CDR3: TGTGCCAGCAGTGAATTGGGTGGCAGCTTTAGCAATCAGCCCCAGCATTTT. This translates into CASSELGGSFSNQPQHF.

The V and J genes are TRBV6-2 or TRBV6-3 and TRBJ1-2, with 7 bases aligning to TRBD1. Germline CDR1 and CDR2: MNHEY and SVGEGT. With 4 bases clipped from V and 8 bases from J, the junction kept 4 bases outside the gene matches. This CDR3 spans 12 amino acids. The CDR3 is CASSWRTGGYTF. DNA of the CDR3: TGTGCCAGCAGTTGGCGGACAGGCGGCTACACCTTC.

This clonotype was seen a single time. The gene calls are TRBV29-1 and TRBJ1-2; D might be TRBD1 (5 bases). The CDR3 loop spans 14 amino acids. V was shortened by 7 bases and J by 2 bases, with 17 bases between the two germline ends. From germline, CDR1 is SQVTM and CDR2 ANQGSEA. The DNA of the CDR3 is TGCAGCGCCCACAGAGGGGAGCCCAACTATGGCTACACCTTC. Its translation: CSAHRGEPNYGYTF. Full variable domain (rest looked up from reference TRBV29-1 and TRBJ1-2): SAVISQKPSRDICQRGTSLTIQCQVDSQVTMMFWYRQQPGQSLTLIATANQGSEATYESGFVIDKFPISRPNLTFSTLTVSNMSPEDSSIYLCSAHRGEPNYGYTFGSGTRLTVV.

At least ten counts were recorded for this clonotype. The J gene is TRBJ2-1, the V gene TRBV5-1; 10 bases agree with TRBD1. Per the germline V gene, CDR1 is SGHRS and CDR2 is YFSETQ. The CDR3 is 14 residues long. V lost 4 bases, J lost 10 bases, and 8 bases stayed unmatched. Written as DNA, the CDR3 is TGCGCCAGCAGCCGGGGGACAGGGGTAAGGGAGCAGTTCTTC. Protein product: CASSRGTGVREQFF.

At least ten counts were recorded for this clonotype. The rearrangement uses TRBV30 and TRBJ2-7, with D maybe TRBD2 (6 bases). V lost 1 base and J 7 bases, leaving 26 bases between the germline ends. Germline assignment: CDR1 GTSNPN and CDR2 SVGIG (reference sequence). The length of the CDR3 is 17 residues. DNA for the CDR3: TGTGCCTGGAGTGCCGCCCCGACTGGACTACGGAACTGGGAGCAGTACTTC. The encoded protein is CAWSAAPTGLRNWEQYF.

Ten or more counts support this clonotype. The rearrangement links TRBV20-1 to TRBJ2-5; D gene uncertain. Trimming cost V 4 bases and J 2 bases, with 11 bases left between them. Germline CDR1 DFQATT, CDR2 SNEGSKA (reference sequence). The CDR3 consists of 13 residues. CDR3 region: CSANFHSQETQYF. Here the CDR3 DNA reads TGCAGTGCTAACTTCCACAGTCAAGAGACCCAGTACTTC.

The table lists this clonotype with a few counts. This chain joins TRBV15 and TRBJ2-3; perhaps TRBD1 as D (6 bases). Trimming took 3 bases from V and 4 from J, leaving 17 bases between them. Germline V lookup: CDR1 LNHNV, CDR2 YYDKDF (reference sequence). The length of the CDR3 is 16 residues. DNA for the CDR3: TGTGCCACCAGCAGGCAGGACAGTAAGGATTCAGATACGCAGTATTTT. As protein: CATSRQDSKDSDTQYF. The whole variable domain, remainder taken from reference TRBV15 and TRBJ2-3, is DAMVIQNPRYQVTQFGKPVTLSCSQTLNHNVMYWYQQKSSQAPKLLFHYYDKDFNNEADTPDNFQSRRPNTSFCFLDIRSPGLGDTAMYLCATSRQDSKDSDTQYFGPGTRLTVL.

Many counts were recorded for this clonotype. This rearrangement joins TRBV6-2 or TRBV6-3 to TRBJ2-1, with D hard to call. CDR3 length: 14 amino acids. Trimming took 6 bases from V and 3 from J, leaving 12 bases between them. From germline, CDR1 is MNHEY and CDR2 SVGEGT. CDR3 nucleotides: TGTGCCAGCAGGAACCACGTGTTCTACAATGAGCAGTTCTTC. This gives the protein CASRNHVFYNEQFF.

This clonotype turned up a few times. J is TRBJ1-2 and V is TRBV7-2, with TRBD1 matching 10 bases. The CDR3 has 14 residues. J gave up 2 bases and V 4 bases, and 1 base lay outside the gene matches. CDR1 is SGHTA and CDR2 is FQGNSA in the germline V gene. The CDR3 spells CASSSGQGNYGYTF. Written as DNA, the CDR3 is TGTGCCAGCAGCTCGGGACAGGGGAACTATGGCTACACCTTC. Full variable domain (rest looked up from reference TRBV7-2 and TRBJ1-2): GAGVSQSPSNKVTEKGKDVELRCDPISGHTALYWYRQSLGQGLEFLIYFQGNSAPDKSGLPSDRFSAERTGGSVSTLTIQRTQQEDSAVYLCASSSGQGNYGYTFGSGTRLTVV.

This clonotype has ten or more counts. The V and J genes are TRBV2 and TRBJ2-7; TRBD2 agrees at 8 bases. J was trimmed by 4 bases and V by 5 bases; bases with no gene match: 10. Germline CDR1 SNHLY, CDR2 FYNNEI. The CDR3 loop spans 15 amino acids. The CDR3 DNA sequence: TGTGCCAGCAGTTTTCGGGTAGCGGGGAATTACGAGCAGTACTTC. Protein: CASSFRVAGNYEQYF.

This clonotype was recorded a few times. V and J are TRBV25-1 and TRBJ1-6; D unresolved. Germline CDR1 reads MGHDK; CDR2 reads SYGVNS. V lost 2 bases to trimming and J lost 4 bases, with 9 bases between them. This CDR3 contains 15 residues. The CDR3 protein is CASSEIGRYNSPLHF. CDR3 DNA: TGTGCCAGCAGTGAAATAGGAAGATATAATTCACCCCTCCACTTT.

Many counts were recorded for this clonotype. The V call is TRBV5-1, the J call TRBJ2-7, with D possibly TRBD1 on 6 matching bases. The CDR3 spans 17 residues. Trimming shortened V by 2 bases and J by 2 bases, and 20 bases separated the two germline ends. Germline loops: CDR1 SGHRS, CDR2 YFSETQ. The CDR3 DNA sequence: TGCGCCAGCAGCTTCCGGACAGATCTAACTAGAACCTACGAGCAGTACTTC. Residues: CASSFRTDLTRTYEQYF.

This clonotype has more than one count but fewer than ten. V usage is TRBV20-1 and J usage is TRBJ1-4; D is ambiguous. CDR3 length: 10 amino acids. Trimming cost V 7 bases and J 8 bases, with 8 bases left between them. CDR1 is DFQATT and CDR2 is SNEGSKA in the germline V gene (reference sequence). Here the CDR3 DNA reads TGCAGTGTTCCCAGGGAAAAACTGTTTTTT. This codes for CSVPREKLFF.

The V and J genes are TRBV20-1 and TRBJ2-7; 12 positions agree with TRBD2. CDR3 length: 16 amino acids. The V gene's germline CDR1 is DFQATT and CDR2 SNEGSKA (reference sequence). Losses at the gene ends were 6 bases for V and 2 bases for J; bases not matched to a gene: 11. This chain's CDR3 is CSAGVLAGGPTYEQYF. The DNA of the CDR3 is TGCAGTGCCGGCGTTCTAGCGGGAGGGCCCACCTACGAGCAGTACTTC.

There are a few counts of this clonotype. The chain uses TRBV5-5 and TRBJ1-4, with TRBD1 identical over 10 bases. CDR3 length equals 15 residues. Trimming at V came to 3 bases and at J to 5 bases, leaving 4 bases not matched to a gene. Germline lookup yields CDR1 SGHKS and CDR2 YYEKEE (reference sequence). CDR3 sequence: CASSSRQGANEKLFF. In DNA, the CDR3 is TGTGCCAGCAGCTCCAGACAGGGGGCGAATGAAAAACTGTTTTTT.

Notes on this clonotype: A clone one base away is much larger, so this may be a read error. This sequence joins TRBV20-1 and TRBJ2-7; 13 bases map to TRBD2. The CDR3 runs to 14 residues. Per the germline V gene, CDR1 is DFQATT and CDR2 is SNEGSKA (reference sequence). The CDR3 loop is CSSTSGGLVDEQYF. CDR3 in DNA: TGCAGCTCGACTAGCGGGGGGCTGGTGGATGAGCAGTACTTC.

This clonotype showed up many times. This chain uses TRBV5-1 with TRBJ2-1; 11 bases match TRBD2. Germline CDR1 is SGHRS and CDR2 is YFSETQ. The CDR3 covers 18 residues. Trimming removed 1 base from V and 0 bases from J; junction bases left unmatched: 6. CDR3 nucleotide sequence: TGCGCCAGCAGCTTGCAAACTAGCGGGGGATTCTCCTACAATGAGCAGTTCTTC. Translated, it gives CASSLQTSGGFSYNEQFF.

This clonotype was seen ten or more times. This chain links TRBV20-1 with TRBJ2-7; 9 bases align to TRBD1. The CDR3 has 13 amino acids. Unmatched junction bases numbered 5, after V lost 6 bases and J lost 2 bases. Germline V gene sequence: CDR1 DFQATT, CDR2 SNEGSKA (reference sequence). The CDR3 bases are TGCAGTGCGCGACAGGGGGAAACCTACGAGCAGTACTTC. Translation: CSARQGETYEQYF.

The chain links TRBV7-6 to TRBJ1-3, with 10 bases identical to TRBD1. CDR3 length: 16 residues. The trim removed 3 bases at V and 4 bases at J, leaving 6 bases unmatched. Germline V gene lookup returns CDR1 SGHVS and CDR2 FNYEAQ. For the CDR3, the DNA is TGTGCCAGCAGCTTTGGGACAGGGGTTGCAGGAAACACCATATATTTT. This translates into CASSFGTGVAGNTIYF. Full variable domain (rest looked up from reference TRBV7-6 and TRBJ1-3): GAGVSQSPRYKVTKRGQDVALRCDPISGHVSLYWYRQALGQGPEFLTYFNYEAQQDKSGLPNDRFSAERPEGSISTLTIQRTEQRDSAMYRCASSFGTGVAGNTIYFGEGSWLTVV.

This clonotype was picked up a small number of times. This chain links TRBV20-1 with TRBJ1-5; 11 bases match TRBD1. This CDR3 is 18 amino acids long. V gave up 7 bases and J gave up 2 bases; unmatched junction bases: 16. From germline, CDR1 is DFQATT and CDR2 SNEGSKA (reference sequence). This chain's CDR3 is CSVRVGTGGVGGNQPQHF. The CDR3 DNA is TGCAGTGTCCGGGTGGGGACAGGGGGTGTGGGCGGCAATCAGCCCCAGCATTTT.

V and J are TRBV2 and TRBJ2-5; the D is unclear. The length of the CDR3 is 13 residues. Between the trimmed V and J ends, which lost 6 bases and 2 bases, there was a span of 10 bases. Germline V CDR1 and CDR2: SNHLY, FYNNEI. The CDR3 bases are TGTGCCAGCAGGTGGGCTTTTCAAGAGACCCAGTACTTC. Amino acid sequence: CASRWAFQETQYF.

This clonotype was observed many times. The chain combines TRBV7-3 with TRBJ1-2; D unresolved. Trimming shortened V by 4 bases and J by 5 bases, and 8 bases separated the two germline ends. From germline, CDR1 is SGHTA and CDR2 FQGTGA. The CDR3 sequence is 12 residues long. The CDR3 sequence: CASSSTLYGYTF. CDR3 coding DNA: TGTGCCAGCAGCTCGACACTTTATGGCTACACCTTC.

This clonotype occurred once. The chain carries TRBV7-8 and TRBJ1-5, with D tentatively TRBD1 (5 bases). This CDR3 is 16 amino acids long. Between the trimmed V and J ends, which lost 1 base and 3 bases, there was a span of 13 bases. Germline loops: CDR1 SGHVS, CDR2 FQNEAQ. CDR3 nucleotide sequence: TGTGCCAGCAGCTTAGGTGGGGGGAGAAACAATCAGCCCCAGCATTTT. Amino acids: CASSLGGGRNNQPQHF.

The chain carries TRBV7-3 and TRBJ2-5, with D perhaps being TRBD1 or TRBD2 (6 bases each). V lost 5 bases and J lost 5, with 21 bases in between. The CDR3 covers 16 residues. CDR1 and CDR2 from the germline V gene are SGHTA and FQGTGA. CDR3 in DNA: TGTGCCAGCAGCCGAGAGGGGGGACCCTCCGGGGAGACCCAGTACTTC. As protein: CASSREGGPSGETQYF. Supplemented by reference TRBV7-3 and TRBJ2-5, the full variable domain reads GAGVSQTPSNKVTEKGKYVELRCDPISGHTALYWYRQSLGQGPEFLIYFQGTGAADDSGLPNDRFFAVRPEGSVSTLKIQRTERGDSAVYLCASSREGGPSGETQYFGPGTRLLVL.

The V gene is TRBV7-2, the J gene TRBJ2-4; D ambiguous. The CDR3 length is 16 residues. CDR1 is SGHTA and CDR2 is FQGNSA in the germline V gene. Trimming removed 1 base at V and 1 base at J, with 11 bases between. CDR3 region: CASSLVSLNAKNIQYF. The CDR3, as DNA: TGTGCCAGCAGCTTAGTATCGTTGAATGCCAAAAACATTCAGTACTTC.

Many counts were recorded for this clonotype. The chain uses TRBV5-1 and TRBJ2-3; D is perhaps TRBD1 (6 bases). There are 13 residues in the CDR3. CDR1 is SGHRS, CDR2 YFSETQ, per germline. V was cut by 4 bases and J by 6 bases, with 12 bases left in between. CDR3 in DNA: TGCGCCAGCAGCGCCGGGACATCTGATACGCAGTATTTT. As protein: CASSAGTSDTQYF.

There are many counts of this clonotype. This chain links TRBV3-1 with TRBJ1-2; TRBD1 matches 7 bases. J was trimmed by 7 bases and V by 3 bases; bases with no gene match: 11. The CDR3 loop spans 15 amino acids. Germline CDR1 reads LGHDT; CDR2 reads YNNKEL (reference sequence). For the CDR3, the DNA is TGTGCCAGCAGCCACCAGACAGGGATGAGTGGTGGCTACACCTTC. Its translation is CASSHQTGMSGGYTF.

This clonotype was seen ten or more times. The V gene is TRBV6-1, the J gene TRBJ1-2, with D hard to call. CDR1 and CDR2 from the germline V gene are MNHNS and SASEGT. The CDR3 runs to 15 residues. Trimming removed 2 bases from V and 4 bases from J, with 14 bases in between. The DNA of the CDR3 is TGTGCCAGCAGTGAATCGGACGGGAACTTCTATGGCTACACCTTC. This encodes CASSESDGNFYGYTF.